The clone carrying this TCR beta chain was seen more than once but under ten times. This sample is part of a study of shared clonotypes between healthy human individuals. Study information: Donors, aged 18 to 49, were a couple of women and a few men.

With V trimmed by 1 base and J by 1 base, 13 bases remained unmatched. This CDR3 is built from 20 residues. Germline values: CDR1 SGHRS, CDR2 YFSETQ. Sequencing used immunoSEQ multiplex PCR; TCRdb keeps in-frame clones, though not all of them. The sample includes around 1 million clones, about 80% of them seen just once. Sample: memory CD4+ T cells sorted from blood. Subset indicated: CD45RA-negative fraction. The rearrangement uses TRBV5-1 and TRBJ2-4; TRBD2 aligns across 11 bases. This TCR came from a man aged 18 to 30 in good health. The CDR3 DNA sequence: TGCGCCAGCAGCTTGACTCCGACTAGCGGGAAGGTGGAGGCCAAAAACATTCAGTACTTC. Protein sequence: CASSLTPTSGKVEAKNIQYF.